This TCR beta chain was retrieved from a study of T-cell memory formation after mild COVID-19. Overall study findings and caveats: A balance of CD4 and CD8 characterized clones contracting day 15 to 85, whereas later expanders leaned CD4+. Cross-reactive memory apparently joined, as some responding clones appeared in pre-infection memory.

Germline assignment: CDR1 SGHNT and CDR2 YENEEA. V shed 6 bases, J shed 3 bases, and the junction held 6 bases outside the gene matches. This CDR3 has 16 amino acids. Notes on this clonotype: As yet, its antigen is unknown.

Each CDR3 protein is one row after TCRdb ran MiXCR on the 5' RACE reads. The sample consists of 300,000 to 400,000 distinct CDR3 sequences, roughly an eighth of them appearing once. The gene calls are TRBV11-3 and TRBJ2-2; 11 bases match TRBD1. The sequencing sample was made of PBMCs or a T cell subset sorted from them (not recorded which). This receptor was obtained from a man aged 18 to 30 who had mild COVID-19 (a few samples of this study predate the infection). Cell type and time point are not known. DNA of the CDR3: TGTGCCAGCAGACATCGGACAGGGGGCGACACCGGGGAGCTGTTTTTT. Translation: CASRHRTGGDTGELFF.